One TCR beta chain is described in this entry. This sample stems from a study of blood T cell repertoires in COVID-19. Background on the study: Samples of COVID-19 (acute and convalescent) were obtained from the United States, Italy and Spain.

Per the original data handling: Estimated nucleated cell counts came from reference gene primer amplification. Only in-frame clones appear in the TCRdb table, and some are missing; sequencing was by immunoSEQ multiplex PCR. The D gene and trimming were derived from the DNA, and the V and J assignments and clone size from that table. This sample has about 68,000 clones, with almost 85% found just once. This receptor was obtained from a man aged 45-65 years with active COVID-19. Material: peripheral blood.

CDR3 protein: CASSLEPYLLWYF. The CDR3, as DNA: TGTGCCAGCAGCTTAGAACCATATCTCCTATGGTACTTC. The gene calls are TRBV7-2 and TRBJ2-7; D is unresolved. Germline V gene lookup returns CDR1 SGHTA and CDR2 FQGNSA. The CDR3 length is 13 residues. The ends were cut back, 1 base at V and 12 bases at J, with 16 bases in the middle.